The present entry profiles one TCR beta chain with its context. What it recognizes is unknown. The sample belongs to a study of OX40 agonist ivuxolimab in advanced cancers. Whole-study context: Those treated in dose escalation had hepatocellular carcinoma, melanoma, renal cell cancer or head and neck cancer. Overall study findings and caveats: CD8+ T cells showed, on average, more clonal expansion than CD4+ cells. Partial responders treated at 0.1-3.0 mg/kg exhibited clonal expansion among the lowest measured.

Sequencing was performed with immunoSEQ multiplex PCR; in TCRdb, only in-frame clones are kept and a portion is missing. The sample includes tens of thousands of clones, about three quarters of them seen just once. V lost 5 bases and J 7 bases, leaving 17 bases between the germline ends. CDR3 length equals 14 residues. The germline V gene has CDR1 SQVTM and CDR2 ANQGSEA. The source was CD4+ or CD8+ T cells sorted from blood, collected in a trial of the OX40 agonist ivuxolimab. The TCR originated in an adult with an advanced solid tumor such as melanoma, head and neck, liver or kidney cancer. V and J are TRBV29-1 and TRBJ2-2; D is ambiguous. The CDR3 sequence is CSVTGPRSDGELFF. CDR3 nucleotide sequence: TGCAGCGTTACTGGTCCCAGGTCCGACGGGGAGCTGTTTTTT.